The TCR beta chain described here comes from a study of blood T cell repertoires in COVID-19. About the study: From the United States, Italy and Spain came samples of acute and convalescent COVID-19. T cells, B-cell-depleted T cells, or PBMCs provided the cDNA or gDNA that served as material.

The ends lost 6 bases at V and 0 bases at J; junction bases unmatched: 1. There are 14 residues in the CDR3. CDR1 and CDR2 from the germline V gene are MNHEY and SMNVEV (reference sequence). In the authors' workflow: Amplified reference gene primers provided the basis for estimating nucleated cell counts. Clones were read by immunoSEQ multiplex PCR, and TCRdb kept only the in-frame ones, dropping some. The D gene and trimming were derived from the DNA, and the V and J assignments and clone size from that table. The top ten hold about 5.5% of the sample, which has 120,000 or so clones, 65% to 85% seen once.

The sequenced material came from peripheral blood. The receptor comes from a man at least 80 years old with active or convalescent COVID-19. The gene calls are TRBV27 and TRBJ2-5; 10 bases are shared with TRBD2. The CDR3 protein is CASRLAGYQETQYF. The CDR3 coding sequence is TGTGCCAGCAGACTAGCGGGGTACCAAGAGACCCAGTACTTC.